This TCR beta chain emerged from a study of CD8 T cells in ankylosing spondylitis. V dropped 5 bases and J dropped 5 bases, with 12 bases sitting between them. CDR3 length: 13 residues. The germline gives CDR1 MNHEY, CDR2 SMNVEV (reference sequence). TCRdb re-called the 5' RACE reads with MiXCR, one entry per CDR3 protein. Here the sample spans more than 500,000 distinct CDR3 sequences, approximately 5.3% being singletons. The study's findings and limits: From matched ankylosing spondylitis synovial fluid, disease-linked clones were reportedly recovered at significantly enriched levels. Typical of ankylosing spondylitis blood, it appeared, was a TCR beta motif of under 10 highly homologous variants.

This clonotype has at least ten counts. Its antigen is not identified. The chain is built from TRBV27 and TRBJ1-2; D might be TRBD1 (5 bases). This clonotype originated in a male donor with ankylosing spondylitis. Input material: blood, either unsorted or a sorted T cell fraction (not recorded which). The CDR3 nucleotides read TGTGCCAGCAGTCTCGACAGACAATATGGCTACACCTTC. Translation gives CASSLDRQYGYTF.